The 17 T cell receptor beta chains below come from one sample, sequenced in a study of CD4+ T cells in melanoma. Clones were read by immunoSEQ multiplex PCR, and TCRdb kept only the in-frame ones, dropping some. The sample lists about 14,000 clones, around 68% occurring once. The source material was cells from a culture (not recorded whether cultured in vitro). The receptors stem from a human donor with melanoma.

J is TRBJ2-3 and V is TRBV7-8, with D tentatively TRBD2 (5 bases). V lost 5 bases and J lost 0, with 12 bases in between. Per germline, CDR1 SGHVS and CDR2 FQNEAQ. The CDR3 runs 15 residues. CDR3 nucleotides: TGTGCCAGCAGCCCGCGGGTGAGGAGCACAGATACGCAGTATTTT. It yields the protein CASSPRVRSTDTQYF. Full variable domain (rest looked up from reference TRBV7-8 and TRBJ2-3): GAGVSQSPRYKVAKRGQDVALRCDPISGHVSLFWYQQALGQGPEFLTYFQNEAQLDKSGLPSDRFFAERPEGSVSTLKIQRTQQEDSAVYLCASSPRVRSTDTQYFGPGTRLTVL.

This CDR3 reads CASTGNTGELFF. CDR3 bases: TGTGCCAGCACCGGGAACACCGGGGAGCTGTTTTTT. The V call is TRBV6-5, the J call TRBJ2-2; D remains unclear. V gave up 7 bases and J gave up 1 base, with 4 bases separating them. CDR1 and CDR2 (germline): MNHEY, SVGAGI. The CDR3 totals 12 residues.

Only one count was recorded for this clone. The V call is TRBV18, the J call TRBJ2-7; tentative D call: TRBD2 (5 bases). The CDR3 has 13 residues. Germline values: CDR1 KGHSH, CDR2 LQKENI. V lost 3 bases, J lost 1 base, and 7 bases lay in between. The DNA for the CDR3 is TGTGCCAGCTCACCGACGGGATCCTACGAGCAGTACTTC. This codes for CASSPTGSYEQYF. The variable domain in full, completed from reference TRBV18 and TRBJ2-7, reads NAGVMQNPRHLVRRRGQEARLRCSPMKGHSHVYWYRQLPEEGLKFMVYLQKENIIDESGMPKERFSAEFPKEGPSILRIQQVVRGDSAAYFCASSPTGSYEQYFGPGTRLTVT.

The rearrangement links TRBV19 to TRBJ1-6; D is undetermined. Germline CDR1 and CDR2: LNHDA and SQIVND (reference sequence). Deletions cut 6 bases from V and 5 bases from J, with 17 bases between. This CDR3 spans 16 amino acids. The CDR3 loop is CASRMWVTANNSPLHF. CDR3 nucleotides: TGTGCCAGTAGGATGTGGGTAACCGCCAATAATTCACCCCTCCACTTT. Together with reference TRBV19 and TRBJ1-6, the CDR3 gives the full variable domain: DGGITQSPKYLFRKEGQNVTLSCEQNLNHDAMYWYRQDPGQGLRLIYYSQIVNDFQKGDIAEGYSVSREKKESFPLTVTSAQKNPTAFYLCASRMWVTANNSPLHFGNGTRLTVT.

The chain links TRBV11-2 to TRBJ1-2, with D possibly TRBD1 on 6 matching bases. The CDR3 has 14 amino acids. The V gene lost 0 bases and the J gene lost 4 bases, with 9 bases spanning the gap. Per the germline V gene, CDR1 is SGHAT and CDR2 is FQNNGV. The CDR3 DNA is TGTGCCAGCAGCTTAGAAGACAGGATCTATGGCTACACCTTC. Translating gives CASSLEDRIYGYTF. Complete variable domain (other parts from reference TRBV11-2 and TRBJ1-2): EAGVAQSPRYKIIEKRQSVAFWCNPISGHATLYWYQQILGQGPKLLIQFQNNGVVDDSQLPKDRFSAERLKGVDSTLKIQPAKLEDSAVYLCASSLEDRIYGYTFGSGTRLTVV.

This clone was seen a single time. The chain carries TRBV5-5 and TRBJ2-6; 7 bases align to TRBD1. CDR1 is SGHKS and CDR2 is YYEKEE in the germline V gene (reference sequence). V gave up 3 bases and J gave up 4 bases; unmatched junction bases: 10. CDR3 length: 17 residues. In DNA form, the CDR3 reads TGTGCCAGCAGCTCAGGACAGGCTCTGTCCGGGGCCAACGTCCTGACTTTC. It encodes CASSSGQALSGANVLTF.

This chain links TRBV7-8 with TRBJ2-5; D unresolved. The CDR3 covers 16 residues. Germline CDR1 SGHVS, CDR2 FQNEAQ. Trimming stripped 5 bases from V and 3 bases from J, with 19 bases between. The CDR3 DNA reads as TGTGCCAGCAGCCCACCAAAATTGCGGAATAAAGAGACCCAGTACTTC. As protein: CASSPPKLRNKETQYF.

This sequence joins TRBV19 and TRBJ2-2; TRBD2 matches 9 bases. From germline, CDR1 is LNHDA and CDR2 SQIVND (reference sequence). The CDR3 runs 14 residues. With V trimmed by 6 bases and J by 4 bases, 3 bases remained unmatched. CDR3: CASRGRGGTGELFF. CDR3 nucleotide sequence: TGTGCCAGTAGAGGGCGGGGGGGCACCGGGGAGCTGTTTTTT.

The gene calls are TRBV5-1 and TRBJ2-3, with D maybe TRBD2 (6 bases). Trimming pared 7 bases from V and 1 base from J, leaving 16 bases between. The CDR3 contains 15 residues. CDR1 and CDR2 (germline): SGHRS, YFSETQ. The CDR3 DNA follows: TGCGCCAGCCATCTTGGCCCGGGGGGCACAGATACGCAGTATTTT. It is translated as CASHLGPGGTDTQYF.

The chain employs TRBV19 and TRBJ1-3, with 9 bases fitting TRBD1. Germline V gives CDR1 LNHDA, CDR2 SQIVND (reference sequence). CDR3 length: 17 amino acids. The V and J ends lost 4 bases and 0 bases, in that order; junction bases with no gene match: 7. The CDR3 spells CASSTTGTGSSGNTIYF. In nucleotides, the CDR3 is TGTGCCAGTAGTACAACCGGGACAGGGAGCTCTGGAAACACCATATATTTT.

This chain connects TRBV19 to TRBJ2-5, with 7 bases matching TRBD1. The CDR3 covers 15 residues. V was pared by 5 bases and J by 4 bases, with 10 bases of the junction left unmatched. CDR1 and CDR2 (germline): LNHDA, SQIVND (reference sequence). DNA for the CDR3: TGTGCCAGTAGTGACGGACAGGTCGGGATAGAGACCCAGTACTTC. Its protein product is CASSDGQVGIETQYF.

This clone has more than one count but fewer than ten. This chain joins TRBV19 and TRBJ2-7; D is unresolved. The CDR3 has 14 residues. Germline values: CDR1 LNHDA, CDR2 SQIVND (reference sequence). Trimming left V 7 bases short and J 2 bases short, with 15 bases between. The CDR3 region has the DNA TGTGCCAGTACCCGGACGGTAACGACCTACGAGCAGTACTTC. Translation gives CASTRTVTTYEQYF.

J is TRBJ1-3 and V is TRBV18; the D is unclear. The germline V and J ends were trimmed by 0 bases and 0 bases, with 6 bases remaining between them. From germline, CDR1 is KGHSH and CDR2 LQKENI. The CDR3 sequence is 15 residues long. The CDR3 DNA reads as TGTGCCAGCTCACCACCGGTCCGCTCTGGAAACACCATATATTTT. It encodes CASSPPVRSGNTIYF.

This clone was seen more than once but under ten times. The chain combines TRBV5-4 with TRBJ1-5; D is uncertain. Germline loops: CDR1 SGHNT, CDR2 YYREEE (reference sequence). Trimming took 2 bases from V and 6 from J, leaving 9 bases between them. The CDR3 runs 13 residues. The CDR3 nucleotides read TGTGCCAGCAGCTTAGGGAGTGGTCAGCCCCAGCATTTT. This codes for CASSLGSGQPQHF.

This chain joins TRBV9 and TRBJ1-4, with D possibly TRBD1 on 6 matching bases. V lost 4 bases to trimming and J lost 2 bases, with 18 bases between them. Germline values: CDR1 SGDLS, CDR2 YYNGEE. The CDR3 sequence is 17 residues long. This chain's CDR3 is CASSSQIGGLTNEKLFF. CDR3 nucleotides: TGTGCCAGCAGCAGCCAGATAGGGGGGTTGACTAATGAAAAACTGTTTTTT.

V gene TRBV30 combines with J gene TRBJ2-7, with TRBD2 matching 7 bases. The CDR3 sequence is 16 residues long. V lost 3 bases, J lost 4 bases, and 15 bases stayed unmatched. CDR1 is GTSNPN and CDR2 is SVGIG in the germline V gene (reference sequence). The CDR3 DNA follows: TGTGCCTGGAGACCACCCTTTCGGGGGGTGAAATACGAGCAGTACTTC. This encodes CAWRPPFRGVKYEQYF.

CDR3 protein: CASSVAIGDTQYF. As DNA, the CDR3 is TGTGCCAGCAGCGTAGCCATCGGGGATACGCAGTATTTT. The genes are TRBV11-3 and TRBJ2-3; no clear D gene. Germline CDR1 reads SGHNT; CDR2 reads YENEEA. CDR3 size: 13 residues. Trimming took 5 bases from V and 6 from J, leaving 12 bases between them.